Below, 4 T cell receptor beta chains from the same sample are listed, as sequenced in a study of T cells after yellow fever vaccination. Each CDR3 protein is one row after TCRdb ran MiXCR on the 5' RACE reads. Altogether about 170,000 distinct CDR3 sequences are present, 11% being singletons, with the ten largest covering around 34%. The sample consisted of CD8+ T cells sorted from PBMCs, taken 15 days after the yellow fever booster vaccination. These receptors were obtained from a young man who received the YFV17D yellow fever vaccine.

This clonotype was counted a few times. CDR3 bases: TGTGCCAGCAGTCGACGACAGGCGCCTAATGAAAAACTGTTTTTT. This codes for CASSRRQAPNEKLFF. The rearrangement joins TRBV12-3 or TRBV12-4 to TRBJ1-4; D possibly corresponds to TRBD1 (6 bases). This CDR3 spans 15 amino acids. Trimming pared 5 bases from V and 3 bases from J, leaving 13 bases between.

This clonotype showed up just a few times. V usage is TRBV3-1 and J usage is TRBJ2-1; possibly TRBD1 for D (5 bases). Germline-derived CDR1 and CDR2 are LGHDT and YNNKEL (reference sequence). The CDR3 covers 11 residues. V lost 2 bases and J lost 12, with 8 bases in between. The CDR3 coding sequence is TGTGCCAGCAGCCAATTAGGGGTGCAGTTCTTC. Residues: CASSQLGVQFF.

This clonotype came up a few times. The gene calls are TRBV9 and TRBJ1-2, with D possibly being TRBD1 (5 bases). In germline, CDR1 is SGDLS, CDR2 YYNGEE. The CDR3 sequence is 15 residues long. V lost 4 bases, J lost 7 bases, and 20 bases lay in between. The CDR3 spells CASSTRADSWLGYTF. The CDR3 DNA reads TGTGCCAGCAGCACTCGAGCCGACAGCTGGCTTGGCTACACCTTC.

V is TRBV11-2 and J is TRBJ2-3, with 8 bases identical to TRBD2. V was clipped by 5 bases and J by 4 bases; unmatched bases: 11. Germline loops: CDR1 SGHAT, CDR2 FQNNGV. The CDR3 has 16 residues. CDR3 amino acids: CASSPTGGGTPDTQYF. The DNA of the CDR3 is TGTGCCAGCAGCCCAACCGGGGGGGGCACCCCAGATACGCAGTATTTT.